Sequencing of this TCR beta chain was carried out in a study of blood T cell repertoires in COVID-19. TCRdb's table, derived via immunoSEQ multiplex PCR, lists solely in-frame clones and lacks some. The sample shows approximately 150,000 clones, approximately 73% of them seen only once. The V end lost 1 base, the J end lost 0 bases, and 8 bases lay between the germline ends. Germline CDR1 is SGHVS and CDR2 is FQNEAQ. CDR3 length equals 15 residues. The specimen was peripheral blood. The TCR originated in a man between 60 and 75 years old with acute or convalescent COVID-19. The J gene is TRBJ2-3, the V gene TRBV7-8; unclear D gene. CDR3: CASSLVDSSTDTQYF. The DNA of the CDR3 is TGTGCCAGCAGCTTAGTCGACTCTAGCACAGATACGCAGTATTTT.